These 16 T cell receptor beta chains share one sample of origin, sequenced in a study of blood T cells in healthy people across ages. Primed by a sample-barcoded 5' primer and a J-beta primer mix, a second PCR proceeded for 7 to 11 cycles. One entry per CDR3 protein results from TCRdb running MiXCR on the 5' RACE reads. In the table there are about 840,000 distinct CDR3 sequences, 25% to 35% of which are singletons. The same sample was also studied in work on T cells of mothers and their children.

Sequencing input: blood. The receptors shown here come from a woman aged 40 to 50 in good health.

The table lists this clonotype with a few counts. The J gene is TRBJ1-2, the V gene TRBV28, with TRBD1 matching 8 bases. J was trimmed by 0 bases and V by 5 bases; bases with no gene match: 14. The CDR3 is 18 residues long. The germline gives CDR1 MDHEN, CDR2 SYDVKM. The CDR3 nucleotides are TGTGCCAGCAGTAGTTCTTACATGACAGGGGAATCTAACTATGGCTACACCTTC. Amino acid sequence: CASSSSYMTGESNYGYTF.

This clonotype was seen ten or more times. The rearrangement joins TRBV4-1 to TRBJ1-1; D ambiguous. The length of the CDR3 is 15 residues. CDR1 and CDR2 from the germline V gene are MGHRA and YSYEKL. The V gene lost 4 bases and the J gene lost 0 bases, with 12 bases spanning the gap. The CDR3 is CASSLQIKLNTEAFF. CDR3 DNA sequence: TGCGCCAGCAGCCTCCAGATAAAGTTGAACACTGAAGCTTTCTTT.

In this sample, this clonotype turned up a few times. Compared with germline, one end of the junction differs, possibly owing to a read error. The chain employs TRBV11-2 and TRBJ2-1, with 12 positions matching TRBD2. CDR1 and CDR2 (germline): SGHAT, FQNNGV. The CDR3 loop spans 15 amino acids. In DNA, the CDR3 is TGTGCCACCAGCGCGCTAGCGGGGGGGTACAATGAGCAGTTCTTC. Residues: CATSALAGGYNEQFF.

This clonotype was counted a single time. The gene calls are TRBV7-9 and TRBJ1-1, with a possible D match to TRBD1 (5 bases). This CDR3 is built from 16 residues. V dropped 2 bases and J dropped 5 bases, with 18 bases sitting between them. Germline assignment: CDR1 SEHNR and CDR2 FQNEAQ (reference sequence). CDR3 bases: TGTGCCAGCAGCTTACCCTCATTGGGGCGTGGGACTGAAGCTTTCTTT. It yields the protein CASSLPSLGRGTEAFF.

The chain combines TRBV7-2 with TRBJ1-2; a weak D match, TRBD1 (6 bases). Trimming removed 4 bases at V and 8 bases at J, with 14 bases between. From germline, CDR1 is SGHTA and CDR2 FQGNSA. The CDR3 totals 13 residues. The CDR3 DNA reads TGTGCCAGCAGCTACGGCGGGGGCTGGGGCTACACCTTC. This sequence encodes CASSYGGGWGYTF.

This clonotype has a count of ten or more. The V and J genes are TRBV4-1 and TRBJ2-3; no firm D call. V lost 4 bases, J lost 3 bases, and 17 bases lay in between. The CDR3 totals 16 residues. Germline V CDR1 and CDR2: MGHRA, YSYEKL. CDR3 sequence (DNA): TGCGCCAGCAGCCCTACGTCACCCCTGTGGACAGATACGCAGTATTTT. It specifies CASSPTSPLWTDTQYF.

This chain uses TRBV7-2 with TRBJ2-4; D is unresolved. V dropped 5 bases and J dropped 0 bases, with 8 bases sitting between them. The length of the CDR3 is 14 residues. Germline CDR1 SGHTA, CDR2 FQGNSA. The CDR3 loop reads CASSRSLAKNIQYF. The CDR3 DNA sequence: TGTGCCAGCAGCCGATCTTTAGCCAAAAACATTCAGTACTTC.

This clonotype occurred a few times. This chain links TRBV4-3 with TRBJ2-1, with 7 bases that match TRBD1. Germline CDR1 is LGHNA and CDR2 is YSLEER. The J segment lost 13 bases and the V segment lost 3 bases, leaving 12 bases of the junction unmatched. This CDR3 comprises 14 residues. CDR3 residues: CASSHQTGVETQFF. CDR3 DNA: TGCGCCAGCAGCCACCAAACAGGGGTAGAGACCCAGTTCTTC.

In its sample, this clonotype was seen a few times. The genes are TRBV4-3 and TRBJ2-4; the D gene is possibly TRBD2 (5 bases). The CDR3 totals 15 residues. Trimming left V 0 bases short and J 8 bases short, with 14 bases between. Germline CDR1 reads LGHNA; CDR2 reads YSLEER. DNA of the CDR3: TGCGCCAGCAGCCAAGAGAGTGCCCGGGATCACATTCAGTACTTC. Amino acids: CASSQESARDHIQYF.

In its sample, this clonotype was seen a few times. The chain has TRBV28 and TRBJ2-5, with D unresolved. Trimming pared 5 bases from V and 7 bases from J, leaving 20 bases between. The CDR3 has 15 residues. CDR1 and CDR2 from the germline V gene are MDHEN and SYDVKM. The CDR3 reads CASSPPGDLEATQYF. In nucleotides, the CDR3 is TGTGCCAGCAGTCCCCCCGGAGACCTTGAGGCGACCCAGTACTTC.

Concerning this clonotype itself: One junction end disagrees with the germline gene, perhaps due to a read error. The chain employs TRBV7-9 and TRBJ2-5, with D uncertain. The CDR3 runs to 15 residues. Germline CDR1 reads SEHNR; CDR2 reads FQNEAQ (reference sequence). In nucleotides, the CDR3 is TGTTCCAGCAGCTTAGAGAAAGGATTCCAAGAGACCCAGTACTTC. Translated: CSSSLEKGFQETQYF.

A few counts support this clonotype. This may come from a read error, since a much larger clone is one base off. The chain has TRBV20-1 and TRBJ2-4; 10 positions match TRBD1. V was clipped by 4 bases and J by 13 bases; unmatched bases: 16. The length of the CDR3 is 15 residues. Germline values: CDR1 DFQATT, CDR2 SNEGSKA (reference sequence). CDR3 coding DNA: TGCAGTGCTATCCCAGGGGACAGGGGAGGAAATGAGCAGTACTTC. Translation: CSAIPGDRGGNEQYF.

This chain connects TRBV18 to TRBJ2-4; 12 nucleotides agree with TRBD2. The V gene's germline CDR1 is KGHSH and CDR2 LQKENI. The CDR3 length is 16 residues. V dropped 2 bases and J dropped 13; count of bases not matched to a gene: 12. CDR3 in amino acids: CASSPGTSGGRKEQYF. The CDR3, as DNA: TGTGCCAGCTCACCAGGAACTAGCGGGGGGCGAAAGGAGCAGTACTTC.

This clonotype was seen a few times. The chain joins TRBV7-2 to TRBJ1-5; D gene unclear. V was clipped by 2 bases and J by 0 bases, with 8 bases between them. This CDR3 is 15 amino acids long. Per the germline V gene, CDR1 is SGHTA and CDR2 is FQGNSA. The CDR3 reads CASSLRWGSNQPQHF. For the CDR3, the DNA is TGTGCCAGCAGCTTACGGTGGGGTAGCAATCAGCCCCAGCATTTT.

CDR3 sequence reads: CASSVGLGWETQYF. The CDR3 DNA reads as TGTGCCAGCAGCGTAGGGTTGGGCTGGGAGACCCAGTACTTC. The chain couples TRBV28 to TRBJ2-5; D gene unclear. The germline CDR1 and CDR2 sequences are MDHEN and SYDVKM. V was shortened by 6 bases and J by 5 bases, with 16 bases between the two germline ends. This CDR3 spans 14 amino acids. The variable domain in full, with the rest retrieved from reference TRBV28 and TRBJ2-5, is DVKVTQSSRYLVKRTGEKVFLECVQDMDHENMFWYRQDPGLGLRLIYFSYDVKMKEKGDIPEGYSVSREKKERFSLILESASTNQTSMYLCASSVGLGWETQYFGPGTRLLVL.

This clonotype was observed many times. V gene TRBV4-1 combines with J gene TRBJ2-3; 13 nucleotides match TRBD2. The length of the CDR3 is 16 residues. Losses at the gene ends were 4 bases for V and 2 bases for J; bases not matched to a gene: 3. Germline lookup yields CDR1 MGHRA and CDR2 YSYEKL. CDR3 nucleotides: TGCGCCAGCAGCCGAGGACTAGCGGGGGCCACAGATACGCAGTATTTT. Its translation is CASSRGLAGATDTQYF.